The clone carrying this TCR beta chain was seen a handful of times. Its antigen is unidentified. Unique molecular identifiers were incorporated when the TCRbeta library was constructed. From the PCR reads, TCRdb called clonotypes with MiXCR, one entry per CDR3 protein. This table has roughly 790,000 distinct CDR3 sequences, roughly 16% appearing once. The CDR3 is made up of 13 amino acids. Germline V gene data show CDR1 as DFQATT and CDR2 as SNEGSKA (reference sequence). V lost 2 bases to trimming and J lost 2 bases; unmatched junction nucleotides: 2. This record comes from a study of T-cell reconstitution after alpha-beta-depleted transplantation in children. Regarding the study as a whole: At around two months after transplant, the alpha-beta T cells were reportedly derived from several hundred expanded clones that came from non-depleted graft cells. T-cell numbers and diversity one year post-transplant derived largely from freshly generated T cells.

This rearrangement joins TRBV20-1 to TRBJ2-7; 8 nucleotides agree with TRBD2. The receptor was isolated from a male patient aged 10 to 17 who had a stem cell transplant for acute lymphoblastic leukemia, so the T cells may come from the graft donor. The source was PBMCs, mostly from graft donor cells, collected 360 days after TCRalphabeta/CD19-depleted stem cell transplant. CDR3 protein: CSARPTSAYEQYF. DNA for the CDR3: TGCAGTGCTAGACCGACTAGCGCCTACGAGCAGTACTTC.